Below, 2 T cell receptor beta chains from the same sample are listed, as sequenced in a study of cytomegalovirus exposure and HLA in healthy donors (dated 2017 in TCRdb). Library preparation used the immunoSEQ multiplex PCR assay. For the multiplex PCR, a mixture combining 60 forward primers for TCR Vbeta segments and 13 reverse primers for TCR Jbeta segments was used. In TCRdb, the immuneACCESS table is reduced to in-frame sequences with V and J assigned. These tables do not hold every clone; where another copy was compared, an unresolved V gene accounts for under half, and the others remain unexplained. In all, the sample holds around 140,000 clones, and roughly 9.6% of those were seen once. Together, the top ten hold roughly 7.2% of the sample. The sequenced sample was PBMCs. The receptor source for this set is a woman in her thirties or forties in good health and CMV-seropositive.

The chain has TRBV4-1 and TRBJ1-4; D perhaps matches TRBD1 (5 bases). Looked up from germline, CDR1 is MGHRA and CDR2 is YSYEKL. This CDR3 region has 14 residues. Trimming removed 0 bases from V and 6 bases from J, with 8 bases in between. CDR3 region: CASSQEWGDEKLFF. The CDR3 bases are TGCGCCAGCAGCCAAGAGTGGGGGGATGAAAAACTGTTTTTT.

This chain joins TRBV29-1 and TRBJ2-5, with D tentatively TRBD2 (5 bases). The DNA end is a closer match to TRBJ2-7, so the J assignment may be wrong. Germline assignment: CDR1 SQVTM and CDR2 ANQGSEA. CDR3 length equals 12 residues. The CDR3 region is CSAIRREYEQYF. CDR3 bases: TGCAGCGCTATACGAAGGGAGTACGAGCAGTACTTC.